This is a list of T cell receptor beta chains from one sample in a study of shared clonotypes between healthy human individuals. Using immunoSEQ multiplex PCR, the repertoire was profiled, and TCRdb retains in-frame clones only, with some absent. The table shows around 1 million clones, with roughly 72% occurring only once. The source material was memory CD4+ T cells sorted from blood. These receptors came from a man between 18 and 35 years old in good health. The CDR3 runs from the conserved cysteine through the conserved F or W. Each record gives: J gene, V gene, D gene, clone size, CDR3 protein, CDR3 DNA. D genes are given only for firm matches. Clone size is stated in some rows and not others, as once, few, many or a class when expanded.

J gene: TRBJ2-1; V gene: TRBV7-3; D gene: NA; clone size: NA; CDR3 protein: CASSCLSGRGPTVDEQFF; CDR3 DNA: TGTGCCAGCAGCTGCCTTTCCGGGCGGGGGCCGACTGTCGATGAGCAGTTCTTC
J gene: TRBJ2-1; V gene: TRBV5-1; D gene: NA; clone size: NA; CDR3 protein: CASSLVSNNEQFF; CDR3 DNA: TGCGCCAGCAGCTTGGTCAGCAACAATGAGCAGTTCTTC
J gene: TRBJ2-5; V gene: TRBV5-1; D gene: TRBD2; clone size: NA; CDR3 protein: CASSLIAGRRETQYF; CDR3 DNA: TGCGCCAGCAGCTTGATAGCGGGACGTCGAGAGACCCAGTACTTC
J gene: TRBJ2-7; V gene: TRBV7-2; D gene: NA; clone size: NA; CDR3 protein: CASSRDFYEQYF; CDR3 DNA: TGTGCCAGCAGCCGAGACTTCTACGAGCAGTACTTC
J gene: TRBJ2-7; V gene: TRBV5-1; D gene: TRBD1; clone size: NA; CDR3 protein: CASSPTGSYEQYF; CDR3 DNA: TGCGCCAGCAGCCCGACAGGGAGTTACGAGCAGTACTTC
J gene: TRBJ2-3; V gene: TRBV20-1; D gene: NA; clone size: NA; CDR3 protein: CSAPIADTQYF; CDR3 DNA: TGCAGTGCCCCTATTGCAGATACGCAGTATTTT
J gene: TRBJ2-1; V gene: TRBV4-2; D gene: TRBD2; clone size: NA; CDR3 protein: CASSQDGLAGGRIYNEQFF; CDR3 DNA: TGTGCCAGCAGCCAAGATGGACTAGCGGGGGGGCGGATCTACAATGAGCAGTTCTTC
J gene: TRBJ1-3; V gene: TRBV15; D gene: NA; clone size: NA; CDR3 protein: CATSRDGAQLSGNTIYF; CDR3 DNA: TGTGCCACCAGCAGAGACGGGGCCCAGCTTTCTGGAAACACCATATATTTT
J gene: TRBJ2-2; V gene: TRBV5-1; D gene: NA; clone size: NA; CDR3 protein: CASSKGQTNTGELFF; CDR3 DNA: TGCGCCAGCAGCAAAGGACAGACGAACACCGGGGAGCTGTTTTTT
J gene: TRBJ2-1; V gene: TRBV2; D gene: TRBD2; clone size: NA; CDR3 protein: CAIQSPGLAGYNEQFF; CDR3 DNA: TGTGCCATCCAGTCGCCGGGACTAGCGGGCTACAATGAGCAGTTCTTC
J gene: TRBJ2-3; V gene: TRBV5-4; D gene: TRBD2; clone size: NA; CDR3 protein: CASSPRTSGGRSASTDTQYF; CDR3 DNA: TGTGCCAGCAGCCCACGGACTAGCGGGGGAAGATCAGCTAGCACAGATACGCAGTATTTT
J gene: TRBJ2-2; V gene: TRBV7-6; D gene: TRBD2; clone size: once; CDR3 protein: CASSPRPLAGAVGELFF; CDR3 DNA: TGTGCCAGCAGCCCCCGGCCCCTAGCGGGAGCGGTCGGGGAGCTGTTTTTT
J gene: TRBJ2-7; V gene: TRBV5-1; D gene: NA; clone size: NA; CDR3 protein: CASSTSRGAYEQYF; CDR3 DNA: TGCGCCAGCAGCACATCACGGGGAGCGTACGAGCAGTACTTC
J gene: TRBJ1-4; V gene: TRBV6-1; D gene: NA; clone size: NA; CDR3 protein: CASALQDTNEKLFF; CDR3 DNA: TGTGCCAGCGCGCTTCAGGACACTAATGAAAAACTGTTTTTT
J gene: TRBJ2-1; V gene: TRBV13; D gene: NA; clone size: NA; CDR3 protein: CASSFGRASASSYNEQFF; CDR3 DNA: TGTGCCAGCAGCTTTGGGCGGGCTAGCGCAAGCTCCTACAATGAGCAGTTCTTC
J gene: TRBJ1-1; V gene: TRBV6-6; D gene: NA; clone size: NA; CDR3 protein: CASSPGETNTEAFF; CDR3 DNA: TGTGCCAGCAGCCCTGGAGAGACGAACACTGAAGCTTTCTTT
J gene: TRBJ1-2; V gene: TRBV7-9; D gene: NA; clone size: NA; CDR3 protein: CASSGGYGYTF; CDR3 DNA: TGTGCCAGCAGCGGAGGTTATGGCTACACCTTC
J gene: TRBJ1-1; V gene: TRBV19; D gene: NA; clone size: many; CDR3 protein: CASSTQGITEAFF; CDR3 DNA: TGTGCCAGTAGTACACAGGGTATTACTGAAGCTTTCTTT
J gene: TRBJ2-5; V gene: TRBV28; D gene: TRBD2; clone size: NA; CDR3 protein: CASSMGTSGGAVETQYF; CDR3 DNA: TGTGCCAGCAGTATGGGGACTAGCGGGGGGGCTGTGGAGACCCAGTACTTC
J gene: TRBJ2-5; V gene: TRBV5-6; D gene: NA; clone size: NA; CDR3 protein: CASSPGGQETQYF; CDR3 DNA: TGTGCCAGCAGCCCCGGGGGCCAAGAGACCCAGTACTTC
J gene: TRBJ1-5; V gene: TRBV2; D gene: TRBD1; clone size: NA; CDR3 protein: CASSVDQGDNQPQHF; CDR3 DNA: TGTGCCAGCAGTGTTGATCAGGGGGATAATCAGCCCCAGCATTTT
J gene: TRBJ1-5; V gene: TRBV28; D gene: TRBD1; clone size: NA; CDR3 protein: CASSFPGQVNQPQHF; CDR3 DNA: TGTGCCAGCAGTTTCCCAGGACAGGTCAATCAGCCCCAGCATTTT
J gene: TRBJ1-2; V gene: TRBV18; D gene: TRBD1; clone size: NA; CDR3 protein: CASSSDRGRGGYTF; CDR3 DNA: TGTGCCAGCTCATCAGACAGGGGCAGGGGAGGCTACACCTTC
J gene: TRBJ1-2; V gene: TRBV9; D gene: NA; clone size: few; CDR3 protein: CASSVQQGSNYGYTF; CDR3 DNA: TGTGCCAGCAGCGTCCAACAGGGATCTAACTATGGCTACACCTTC
J gene: TRBJ2-3; V gene: TRBV2; D gene: TRBD2; clone size: NA; CDR3 protein: CASTRTSGVSTDTQYF; CDR3 DNA: TGTGCCAGCACTAGGACTAGCGGGGTTAGCACAGATACGCAGTATTTT
J gene: TRBJ1-2; V gene: TRBV7-9; D gene: TRBD1; clone size: NA; CDR3 protein: CASSLAGRGPYGYTF; CDR3 DNA: TGTGCCAGCAGCTTAGCGGGCAGGGGGCCCTATGGCTACACCTTC
J gene: TRBJ2-3; V gene: TRBV9; D gene: NA; clone size: NA; CDR3 protein: CASSVNGVGTDTQYF; CDR3 DNA: TGTGCCAGCAGCGTAAACGGTGTGGGCACAGATACGCAGTATTTT
J gene: TRBJ2-1; V gene: TRBV29-1; D gene: NA; clone size: NA; CDR3 protein: CSVELGEWDNEQFF; CDR3 DNA: TGCAGCGTTGAATTGGGGGAGTGGGACAATGAGCAGTTCTTC
J gene: TRBJ2-7; V gene: TRBV28; D gene: TRBD1; clone size: NA; CDR3 protein: CASSTLRDRGLLEQYF; CDR3 DNA: TGTGCCAGCAGTACCCTCCGGGACAGGGGGCTTCTCGAGCAGTACTTC
J gene: TRBJ2-3; V gene: TRBV14; D gene: NA; clone size: NA; CDR3 protein: CASSWTDTQYF; CDR3 DNA: TGTGCCAGCAGTTGGACAGATACGCAGTATTTT
J gene: TRBJ1-2; V gene: TRBV28; D gene: NA; clone size: NA; CDR3 protein: CASSEREHGYTF; CDR3 DNA: TGTGCCAGCAGCGAGAGGGAGCATGGCTACACCTTC
J gene: TRBJ2-6; V gene: TRBV6-1; D gene: NA; clone size: NA; CDR3 protein: CASRALGYGANVLTF; CDR3 DNA: TGTGCCAGCAGAGCCCTGGGGTATGGGGCCAACGTCCTGACTTTC
J gene: TRBJ2-3; V gene: TRBV7-3; D gene: TRBD2; clone size: NA; CDR3 protein: CASSSGTSRNTDTQYF; CDR3 DNA: TGTGCCAGCAGCTCTGGGACTAGCAGGAACACAGATACGCAGTATTTT
J gene: TRBJ1-1; V gene: TRBV6-5; D gene: TRBD1; clone size: few; CDR3 protein: CASSRDRGRTEAFF; CDR3 DNA: TGTGCCAGCAGCCGTGACAGGGGGCGGACTGAAGCTTTCTTT
J gene: TRBJ2-1; V gene: TRBV7-9; D gene: NA; clone size: NA; CDR3 protein: CAGKLGSYNEQFF; CDR3 DNA: TGTGCCGGTAAACTGGGGTCCTACAATGAGCAGTTCTTC
J gene: TRBJ1-2; V gene: TRBV18; D gene: NA; clone size: NA; CDR3 protein: CASSPPNSNYGYTF; CDR3 DNA: TGTGCCAGCTCACCACCCAATAGTAACTATGGCTACACCTTC
J gene: TRBJ1-2; V gene: TRBV5-1; D gene: NA; clone size: NA; CDR3 protein: CASSLAGDTNYGYTF; CDR3 DNA: TGCGCCAGCAGCTTGGCGGGAGATACCAACTATGGCTACACCTTC
J gene: TRBJ2-2; V gene: TRBV10-3; D gene: TRBD2; clone size: NA; CDR3 protein: CAIKHGTSGGPGELFF; CDR3 DNA: TGTGCCATCAAGCATGGGACTAGCGGGGGGCCCGGGGAGCTGTTTTTT
J gene: TRBJ2-7; V gene: TRBV18; D gene: NA; clone size: many; CDR3 protein: CASSPDSYEQYF; CDR3 DNA: TGTGCCAGCTCACCCGACTCCTACGAGCAGTACTTC
J gene: TRBJ2-5; V gene: TRBV6-5; D gene: NA; clone size: NA; CDR3 protein: CASSYSSLQETQYF; CDR3 DNA: TGTGCCAGCAGTTACTCGAGTCTGCAAGAGACCCAGTACTTC
J gene: TRBJ2-7; V gene: TRBV4-1; D gene: NA; clone size: NA; CDR3 protein: CASSQEWLAQAYEQYF; CDR3 DNA: TGCGCCAGCAGCCAAGAATGGCTAGCGCAGGCCTACGAGCAGTACTTC
J gene: TRBJ2-3; V gene: TRBV11-2; D gene: NA; clone size: few; CDR3 protein: CASSSTDSGRGDTQYF; CDR3 DNA: TGTGCCAGCAGCTCAACCGACAGCGGACGGGGAGATACGCAGTATTTT
J gene: TRBJ1-2; V gene: TRBV27; D gene: TRBD1; clone size: NA; CDR3 protein: CASSAQGNYGYTF; CDR3 DNA: TGTGCCAGCAGCGCACAGGGGAACTATGGCTACACCTTC
J gene: TRBJ1-1; V gene: TRBV7-9; D gene: NA; clone size: NA; CDR3 protein: CASSYPGDRVEDTEAFF; CDR3 DNA: TGTGCCAGCAGCTATCCAGGAGATAGGGTTGAGGACACTGAAGCTTTCTTT
J gene: TRBJ2-5; V gene: TRBV19; D gene: TRBD1; clone size: NA; CDR3 protein: CASSIRDSQETQYF; CDR3 DNA: TGTGCCAGTAGTATCCGGGACAGCCAAGAGACCCAGTACTTC
J gene: TRBJ2-3; V gene: TRBV2; D gene: TRBD2; clone size: NA; CDR3 protein: CASRSIGLAGTDTQYF; CDR3 DNA: TGTGCCAGCAGGAGCATCGGACTAGCTGGCACAGATACGCAGTATTTT
J gene: TRBJ2-5; V gene: TRBV2; D gene: TRBD1; clone size: NA; CDR3 protein: CASSGRTGGSQETQYF; CDR3 DNA: TGTGCCAGCAGTGGGCGGACAGGGGGCAGCCAAGAGACCCAGTACTTC
J gene: TRBJ2-7; V gene: TRBV18; D gene: NA; clone size: NA; CDR3 protein: CASSDGSDRYEQYF; CDR3 DNA: TGTGCCAGCTCAGACGGGTCAGACAGGTACGAGCAGTACTTC
J gene: TRBJ2-5; V gene: TRBV19; D gene: NA; clone size: NA; CDR3 protein: CASSHRGGEETQYF; CDR3 DNA: TGTGCCAGTAGCCACAGGGGAGGAGAAGAGACCCAGTACTTC
J gene: TRBJ1-2; V gene: TRBV11-2; D gene: NA; clone size: NA; CDR3 protein: CASSFDRRQTYGYTF; CDR3 DNA: TGTGCCAGCAGCTTCGACAGGAGACAGACCTATGGCTACACCTTC
J gene: TRBJ2-1; V gene: TRBV6-1; D gene: NA; clone size: many; CDR3 protein: CATRDNNEQFF; CDR3 DNA: TGTGCCACCAGGGACAACAATGAGCAGTTCTTC
J gene: TRBJ1-1; V gene: TRBV29-1; D gene: NA; clone size: NA; CDR3 protein: CSVRTPNRMNTEAFF; CDR3 DNA: TGCAGCGTTCGGACCCCGAATAGGATGAACACTGAAGCTTTCTTT
J gene: TRBJ2-1; V gene: TRBV7-7; D gene: TRBD2; clone size: many; CDR3 protein: CASSRALSGSSHNEQFF; CDR3 DNA: TGTGCTAGCAGCCGCGCCCTAAGCGGGAGTTCCCATAATGAGCAGTTCTTC
J gene: TRBJ2-7; V gene: TRBV7-3; D gene: TRBD2; clone size: NA; CDR3 protein: CASSSVGTSGYEQYF; CDR3 DNA: TGTGCCAGCAGCTCCGTCGGGACTAGCGGCTACGAGCAGTACTTC
J gene: TRBJ2-5; V gene: TRBV15; D gene: NA; clone size: NA; CDR3 protein: CATTTTRRETQYF; CDR3 DNA: TGTGCCACCACTACGACTAGGCGCGAGACCCAGTACTTC
J gene: TRBJ2-2; V gene: TRBV6-1; D gene: TRBD1; clone size: NA; CDR3 protein: CASRDRGLAGELFF; CDR3 DNA: TGTGCCAGCAGAGACAGGGGGTTGGCCGGGGAGCTGTTTTTT
J gene: TRBJ1-4; V gene: TRBV7-9; D gene: NA; clone size: NA; CDR3 protein: CASSRPGGSEEKLFF; CDR3 DNA: TGTGCCAGCAGCCGCCCTGGGGGGAGTGAGGAAAAACTGTTTTTT
J gene: TRBJ2-7; V gene: TRBV18; D gene: NA; clone size: NA; CDR3 protein: CASSHVGLAIDNEQYF; CDR3 DNA: TGTGCCAGCTCACACGTAGGGCTAGCGATAGACAACGAGCAGTACTTC
J gene: TRBJ2-3; V gene: TRBV5-1; D gene: TRBD1; clone size: NA; CDR3 protein: CASSPDRGWGTTQYF; CDR3 DNA: TGCGCCAGCAGCCCGGACAGGGGATGGGGTACTACGCAGTATTTT